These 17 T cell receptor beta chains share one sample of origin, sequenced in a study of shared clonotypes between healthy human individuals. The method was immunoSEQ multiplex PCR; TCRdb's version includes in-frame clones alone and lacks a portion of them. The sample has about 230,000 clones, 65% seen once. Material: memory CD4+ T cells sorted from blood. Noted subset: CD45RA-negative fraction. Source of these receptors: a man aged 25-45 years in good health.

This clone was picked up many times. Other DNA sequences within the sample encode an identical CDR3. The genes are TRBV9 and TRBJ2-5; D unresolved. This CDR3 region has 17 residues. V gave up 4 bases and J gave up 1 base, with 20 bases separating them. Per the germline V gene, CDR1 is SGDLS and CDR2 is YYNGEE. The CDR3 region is CASSRTSRSAIQETQYF. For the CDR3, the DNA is TGTGCCAGCAGCCGTACCTCGAGGTCGGCAATCCAAGAGACCCAGTACTTC.

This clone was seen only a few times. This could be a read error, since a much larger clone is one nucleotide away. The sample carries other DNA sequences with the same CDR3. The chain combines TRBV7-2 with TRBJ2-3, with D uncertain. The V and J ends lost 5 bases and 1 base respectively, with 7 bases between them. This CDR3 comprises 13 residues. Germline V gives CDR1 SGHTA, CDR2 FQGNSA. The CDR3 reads CASSPRGTDTQYF. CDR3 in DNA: TGTGCCAGCAGCCCCCGCGGCACAGATACGCAGTATTTT.

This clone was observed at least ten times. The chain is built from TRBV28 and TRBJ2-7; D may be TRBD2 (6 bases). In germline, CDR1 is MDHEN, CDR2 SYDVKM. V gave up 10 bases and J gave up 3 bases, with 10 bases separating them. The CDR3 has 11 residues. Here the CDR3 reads CATLANYEQYF. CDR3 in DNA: TGTGCCACCCTAGCGAACTACGAGCAGTACTTC.

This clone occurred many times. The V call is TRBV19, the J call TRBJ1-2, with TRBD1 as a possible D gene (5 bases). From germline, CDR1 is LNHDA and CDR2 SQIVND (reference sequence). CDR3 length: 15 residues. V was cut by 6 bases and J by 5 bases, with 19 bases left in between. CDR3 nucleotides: TGTGCCAGTAGGCCCGCGATCGGGGGTGGGTATGGCTACACCTTC. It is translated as CASRPAIGGGYGYTF. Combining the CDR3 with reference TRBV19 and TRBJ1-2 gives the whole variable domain DGGITQSPKYLFRKEGQNVTLSCEQNLNHDAMYWYRQDPGQGLRLIYYSQIVNDFQKGDIAEGYSVSREKKESFPLTVTSAQKNPTAFYLCASRPAIGGGYGYTFGSGTRLTVV.

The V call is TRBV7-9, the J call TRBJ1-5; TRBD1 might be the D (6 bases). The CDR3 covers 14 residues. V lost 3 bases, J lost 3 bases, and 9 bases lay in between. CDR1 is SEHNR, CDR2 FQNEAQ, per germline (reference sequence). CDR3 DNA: TGTGCCAGCAGCTTTGGACAGTCCAATCAGCCCCAGCATTTT. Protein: CASSFGQSNQPQHF.

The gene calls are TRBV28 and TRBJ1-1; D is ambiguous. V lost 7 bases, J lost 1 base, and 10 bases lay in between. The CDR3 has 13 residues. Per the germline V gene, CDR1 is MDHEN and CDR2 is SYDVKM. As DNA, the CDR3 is TGTGCCAGCACTTTCAGGAGGAACACTGAAGCTTTCTTT. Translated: CASTFRRNTEAFF. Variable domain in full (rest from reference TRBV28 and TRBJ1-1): DVKVTQSSRYLVKRTGEKVFLECVQDMDHENMFWYRQDPGLGLRLIYFSYDVKMKEKGDIPEGYSVSREKKERFSLILESASTNQTSMYLCASTFRRNTEAFFGQGTRLTVV.

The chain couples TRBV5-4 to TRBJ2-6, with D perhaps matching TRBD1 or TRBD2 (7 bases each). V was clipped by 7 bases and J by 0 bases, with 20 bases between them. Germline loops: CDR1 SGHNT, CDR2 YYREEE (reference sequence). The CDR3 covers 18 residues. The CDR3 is CASATTGRDLSGANVLTF. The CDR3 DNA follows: TGTGCCAGCGCCACGACAGGGAGGGACCTCTCTGGGGCCAACGTCCTGACTTTC. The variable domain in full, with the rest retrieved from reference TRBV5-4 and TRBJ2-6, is ETGVTQSPTHLIKTRGQQVTLRCSSQSGHNTVSWYQQALGQGPQFIFQYYREEENGRGNFPPRFSGLQFPNYSSELNVNALELDDSALYLCASATTGRDLSGANVLTFGAGSRLTVL.

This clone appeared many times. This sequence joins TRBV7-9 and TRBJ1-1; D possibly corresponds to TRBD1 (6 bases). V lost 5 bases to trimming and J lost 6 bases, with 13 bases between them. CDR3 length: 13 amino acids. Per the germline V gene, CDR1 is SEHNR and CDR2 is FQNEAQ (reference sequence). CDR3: CASSIQSGAEAFF. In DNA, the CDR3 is TGTGCCAGCAGCATCCAATCAGGGGCTGAAGCTTTCTTT.

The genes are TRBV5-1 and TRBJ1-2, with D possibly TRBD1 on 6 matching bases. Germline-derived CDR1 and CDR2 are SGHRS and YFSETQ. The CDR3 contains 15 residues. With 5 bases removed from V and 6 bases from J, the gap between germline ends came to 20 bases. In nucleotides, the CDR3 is TGCGCCAGCAGGCTTAACCTACAGGGTTCAGATGGCTACACCTTC. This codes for CASRLNLQGSDGYTF. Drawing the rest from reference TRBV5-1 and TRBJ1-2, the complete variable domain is KAGVTQTPRYLIKTRGQQVTLSCSPISGHRSVSWYQQTPGQGLQFLFEYFSETQRNKGNFPGRFSGRQFSNSRSEMNVSTLELGDSALYLCASRLNLQGSDGYTFGSGTRLTVV.

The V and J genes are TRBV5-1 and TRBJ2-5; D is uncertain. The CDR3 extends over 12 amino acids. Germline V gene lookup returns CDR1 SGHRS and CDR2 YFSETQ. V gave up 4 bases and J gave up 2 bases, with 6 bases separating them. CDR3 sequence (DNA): TGCGCCAGCAGCCTTACTCAAGAGACCCAGTACTTC. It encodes CASSLTQETQYF.

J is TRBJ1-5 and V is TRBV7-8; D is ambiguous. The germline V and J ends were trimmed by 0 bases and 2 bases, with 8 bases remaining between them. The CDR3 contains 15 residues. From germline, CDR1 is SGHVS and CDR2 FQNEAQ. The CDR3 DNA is TGTGCCAGCAGCTTAGCGCTCACAGGCAATCAGCCCCAGCATTTT. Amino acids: CASSLALTGNQPQHF.

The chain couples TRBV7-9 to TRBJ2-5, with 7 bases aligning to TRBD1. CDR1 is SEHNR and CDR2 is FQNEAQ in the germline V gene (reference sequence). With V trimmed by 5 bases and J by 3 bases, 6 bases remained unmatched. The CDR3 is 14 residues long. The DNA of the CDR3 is TGTGCCAGCAGCCCTATGACAGGGAAAGAGACCCAGTACTTC. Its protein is CASSPMTGKETQYF.

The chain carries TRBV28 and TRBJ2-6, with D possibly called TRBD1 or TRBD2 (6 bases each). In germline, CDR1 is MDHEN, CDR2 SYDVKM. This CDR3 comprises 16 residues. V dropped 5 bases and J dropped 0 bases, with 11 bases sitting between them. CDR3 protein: CASSPTGASGANVLTF. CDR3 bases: TGTGCCAGCAGTCCTACGGGGGCCTCTGGGGCCAACGTCCTGACTTTC.

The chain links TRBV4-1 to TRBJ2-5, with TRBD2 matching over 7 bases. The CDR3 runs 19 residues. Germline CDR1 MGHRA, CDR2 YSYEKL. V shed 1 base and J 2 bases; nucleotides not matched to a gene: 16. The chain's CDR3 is CASSQAATSILADQETQYF. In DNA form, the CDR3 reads TGCGCCAGCAGCCAAGCCGCCACCTCCATCCTAGCGGATCAAGAGACCCAGTACTTC.

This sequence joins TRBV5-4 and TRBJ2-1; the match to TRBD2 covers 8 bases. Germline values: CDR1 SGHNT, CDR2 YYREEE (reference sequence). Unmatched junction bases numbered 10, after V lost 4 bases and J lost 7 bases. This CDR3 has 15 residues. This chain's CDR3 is CASSPAISGRNEQFF. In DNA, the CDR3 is TGTGCCAGCAGCCCCGCCATCAGCGGGAGAAATGAGCAGTTCTTC.

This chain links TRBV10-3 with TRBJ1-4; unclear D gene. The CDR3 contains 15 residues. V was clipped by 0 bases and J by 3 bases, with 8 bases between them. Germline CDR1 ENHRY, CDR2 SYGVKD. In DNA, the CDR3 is TGTGCCATCAGTGAGTCGAAGGGAGCTAATGAAAAACTGTTTTTT. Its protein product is CAISESKGANEKLFF.

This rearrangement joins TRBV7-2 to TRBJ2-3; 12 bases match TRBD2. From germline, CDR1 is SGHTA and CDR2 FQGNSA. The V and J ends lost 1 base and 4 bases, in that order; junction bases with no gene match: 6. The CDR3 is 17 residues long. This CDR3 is CASSLVSLAGGPDTQYF. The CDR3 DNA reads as TGTGCCAGCAGCTTAGTGAGCCTAGCGGGAGGGCCAGATACGCAGTATTTT. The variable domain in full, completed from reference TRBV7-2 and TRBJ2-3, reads GAGVSQSPSNKVTEKGKDVELRCDPISGHTALYWYRQSLGQGLEFLIYFQGNSAPDKSGLPSDRFSAERTGGSVSTLTIQRTQQEDSAVYLCASSLVSLAGGPDTQYFGPGTRLTVL.